These 26 T cell receptor beta chains originate from one sample sequenced in a study of cytotoxic CD8 clonotypes in ibrutinib-treated CLL. Only in-frame clones appear in the TCRdb table, and some are missing; sequencing was by immunoSEQ multiplex PCR. The sample carries about 140,000 clones, 60% to 85% recorded once. The material was PBMCs, obtained after 12 months of ibrutinib treatment. Receptor source: a human donor with chronic lymphocytic leukemia.

This rearrangement joins TRBV9 to TRBJ2-7, with 7 nucleotides matching TRBD2. V gave up 2 bases and J gave up 4 bases; unmatched junction bases: 6. Germline CDR1 and CDR2: SGDLS and YYNGEE. The CDR3 consists of 14 residues. CDR3: CASSVASGNYEQYF. CDR3 in DNA: TGTGCCAGCAGCGTGGCTAGCGGAAATTACGAGCAGTACTTC.

The chain employs TRBV7-8 and TRBJ1-1; 7 nucleotides align to TRBD1. Germline loops: CDR1 SGHVS, CDR2 FQNEAQ. V gave up 3 bases and J gave up 6 bases; unmatched junction bases: 10. The CDR3 spans 15 residues. CDR3 region: CASSFWDSGESEAFF. The CDR3 coding sequence is TGTGCCAGCAGCTTTTGGGACAGTGGGGAATCTGAAGCTTTCTTT.

The chain recombines TRBV10-3 with TRBJ1-1, with no clear D. Per germline, CDR1 ENHRY and CDR2 SYGVKD. The CDR3 is 14 residues long. V lost 5 bases and J lost 0, with 10 bases in between. The CDR3, as DNA: TGTGCCATCAGTTTAGCAGAGATGAACACTGAAGCTTTCTTT. Residues: CAISLAEMNTEAFF.

The chain is built from TRBV5-1 and TRBJ2-7; possible D gene TRBD1, 6 bases. Trimming pared 4 bases from V and 3 bases from J, leaving 11 bases between. Germline-derived CDR1 and CDR2 are SGHRS and YFSETQ. The CDR3 runs to 13 residues. The CDR3 coding sequence is TGCGCCAGCAGCCACAGGGATTTCTACGAGCAGTACTTC. This translates into CASSHRDFYEQYF.

The chain is built from TRBV19 and TRBJ2-5, with 12 bases lining up with TRBD1. Per germline, CDR1 LNHDA and CDR2 SQIVND (reference sequence). The CDR3 loop spans 15 amino acids. Trimming took 5 bases from V and 4 from J; bases not matched to a gene: 5. CDR3 sequence: CASSEGQGARETQYF. CDR3 in DNA: TGTGCCAGTAGTGAGGGACAGGGGGCAAGAGAGACCCAGTACTTC.

The chain is built from TRBV28 and TRBJ2-5; D is perhaps TRBD2 (6 bases). The CDR3 is 13 amino acids. Germline V gene sequence: CDR1 MDHEN, CDR2 SYDVKM. V lost 8 bases and J 4 bases, leaving 14 bases between the germline ends. CDR3 nucleotide sequence: TGTGCCAGCCGGCGGGGTATAGTAGAGACCCAGTACTTC. The encoded protein is CASRRGIVETQYF.

V is TRBV28 and J is TRBJ2-7; D is possibly TRBD1 (6 bases). The CDR3 contains 14 residues. From germline, CDR1 is MDHEN and CDR2 SYDVKM. Trimming took off 3 bases at V and 0 bases at J, with 9 bases between the two ends. The CDR3 is CASSFDRSSYEQYF. CDR3 DNA: TGTGCCAGCAGTTTCGACAGGAGCTCCTACGAGCAGTACTTC.

The chain couples TRBV11-2 to TRBJ1-3; 10 nucleotides match TRBD1. The germline V gene encodes CDR1 SGHAT and CDR2 FQNNGV. The CDR3 has 19 residues. The V and J ends lost 2 bases and 0 bases, in that order; junction bases with no gene match: 10. CDR3 in DNA: TGTGCCAGCAGCTTATTTCAGGGACAGGGGTACAACTCTGGAAACACCATATATTTT. Translated: CASSLFQGQGYNSGNTIYF.

The rearrangement uses TRBV6-6 and TRBJ2-2; no clear D gene. CDR1 and CDR2 (germline): MNHNY, SVGAGI (reference sequence). Trimming cost V 5 bases and J 2 bases, with 6 bases left between them. The CDR3 runs 13 residues. In DNA, the CDR3 is TGTGCCAGCAGTCCGCAAAACACCGGGGAGCTGTTTTTT. The encoded protein is CASSPQNTGELFF.

The CDR3: CANIIWGPDNYGYTF. CDR3 DNA: TGTGCCAATATCATCTGGGGGCCAGACAACTATGGCTACACCTTC. The V call is TRBV6-1, the J call TRBJ1-2; D is possibly TRBD1 (6 bases). V was trimmed by 10 bases and J by 2 bases, leaving 20 bases between them. The CDR3 sequence is 15 residues long. CDR1 is MNHNS, CDR2 SASEGT, per germline.

This clone was observed a handful of times. The V call is TRBV28, the J call TRBJ1-2; TRBD1 matches 7 bases. CDR1 is MDHEN, CDR2 SYDVKM, per germline. V lost 2 bases, J lost 5 bases, and 5 bases stayed unmatched. The CDR3 is made up of 14 amino acids. CDR3 loop: CASSLAQGSYGYTF. CDR3 sequence (DNA): TGTGCCAGCAGTTTAGCACAGGGGAGTTATGGCTACACCTTC.

This sequence joins TRBV12-5 and TRBJ2-5; perhaps D is TRBD1 or TRBD2 (6 bases each). V lost 8 bases and J 4 bases, leaving 14 bases between the germline ends. CDR3 length: 13 residues. Germline lookup yields CDR1 LGHNT and CDR2 FRNRAP. The CDR3 sequence: CASLSGAGETQYF. Written as DNA, the CDR3 is TGTGCTAGTCTCTCGGGGGCTGGAGAGACCCAGTACTTC.

This chain connects TRBV9 to TRBJ2-5; D is perhaps TRBD2 (6 bases). CDR3 length: 15 residues. Germline loops: CDR1 SGDLS, CDR2 YYNGEE. Trimming took 0 bases from V and 3 from J, leaving 12 bases between them. The CDR3 nucleotides read TGTGCCAGCAGCGTAGGGGTATTAGCGGAAGAGACCCAGTACTTC. Protein product: CASSVGVLAEETQYF.

As concerns this clone: One junction end does not reproduce the germline sequence, and a read error may be involved. The rearrangement uses TRBV30 and TRBJ2-5; a possible D gene is TRBD1 (6 bases). CDR1 is GTSNPN and CDR2 is SVGIG in the germline V gene (reference sequence). The CDR3 totals 13 residues. This chain's CDR3 is CASSKGVQGTQYF. CDR3 in DNA: TGTGCCTCCTCGAAGGGGGTCCAAGGGACCCAGTACTTC. Full variable domain (rest looked up from reference TRBV30 and TRBJ2-5): SQTIHQWPATLVQPVGSPLSLECTVEGTSNPNLYWYRQAAGRGLQLLFYSVGIGQISSEVPQNLSASRPQDRQFILSSKKLLLSDSGFYLCASSKGVQGTQYFGPGTRLLVL.

V usage is TRBV5-6 and J usage is TRBJ2-2; D is perhaps TRBD1 (6 bases). Trimming left V 6 bases short and J 1 base short, with 10 bases between. Germline CDR1 is SGHDT and CDR2 is YYEEEE. The CDR3 has 14 residues. The CDR3 DNA is TGTGCCAGCACCCGGACAGAGAACACCGGGGAGCTGTTTTTT. Amino acids: CASTRTENTGELFF.

This clone was seen just once. The chain carries TRBV20-1 and TRBJ1-4; unclear D gene. This CDR3 contains 10 residues. V was shortened by 3 bases and J by 8 bases, with 4 bases between the two germline ends. Germline V CDR1 and CDR2: DFQATT, SNEGSKA (reference sequence). In nucleotides, the CDR3 is TGCAGTGCTAGTCGCGAAAAACTGTTTTTT. Encoded protein: CSASREKLFF.

The chain is built from TRBV7-9 and TRBJ1-6; D uncertain. CDR1 is SEHNR, CDR2 FQNEAQ, per germline (reference sequence). V was clipped by 1 base and J by 7 bases, with 8 bases between them. The CDR3 is 14 residues long. The DNA for the CDR3 is TGTGCCAGCAGCTTAGGGGTTGTAAATTCACCCCTCCACTTT. Translated, it gives CASSLGVVNSPLHF.

The CDR3 region is CASSIRGREGYTF. For the CDR3, the DNA is TGTGCCAGTAGTATAAGGGGACGAGAGGGCTACACCTTC. This chain uses TRBV19 with TRBJ1-2; weak D call: TRBD1 (5 bases). Trimming shortened V by 2 bases and J by 8 bases, and 12 bases separated the two germline ends. Germline V lookup: CDR1 LNHDA, CDR2 SQIVND (reference sequence). The CDR3 runs to 13 residues.

V is TRBV10-1 and J is TRBJ1-1, with D perhaps TRBD1 (5 bases). CDR1 and CDR2 (germline): WNHNN, SYGVQD (reference sequence). The CDR3 runs 15 residues. The ends were cut back, 3 bases at V and 3 bases at J, with 14 bases in the middle. DNA for the CDR3: TGCGCCAGCAGTGATGTCGCCTTGACAGACACTGAAGCTTTCTTT. Its translation is CASSDVALTDTEAFF.

On this clone: The same CDR3 also results from other DNA sequences found in this sample. The V and J genes are TRBV30 and TRBJ1-5; possibly TRBD1 for D (5 bases). The V end lost 2 bases, the J end lost 4 bases, and 6 bases lay between the germline ends. Germline CDR1 GTSNPN, CDR2 SVGIG (reference sequence). The CDR3 is 12 residues long. This chain's CDR3 is CAWSRGNQPQHF. CDR3 coding DNA: TGTGCCTGGAGTAGGGGTAATCAGCCCCAGCATTTT.

This chain uses TRBV5-6 with TRBJ1-2; tentative D call: TRBD1 (5 bases). In germline, CDR1 is SGHDT, CDR2 YYEEEE. The CDR3 is 16 residues long. V gave up 6 bases and J gave up 3 bases, with 21 bases separating them. The CDR3 protein is CASTLVRDRLDYGYTF. CDR3 sequence (DNA): TGTGCCAGCACCCTTGTAAGGGACCGACTTGACTATGGCTACACCTTC.

The count of this clone is one. The chain is built from TRBV6-5 and TRBJ1-5, with no clear D. Germline V lookup: CDR1 MNHEY, CDR2 SVGAGI. The CDR3 runs 12 residues. Trimming left V 2 bases short and J 6 bases short, with 5 bases between. The CDR3 region has the DNA TGTGCCAGCAGTTACCCCGGTCAGCCCCAGCATTTT. It codes for CASSYPGQPQHF.

The table lists this clone with a few counts. This chain connects TRBV4-1 to TRBJ1-4; TRBD1 matches 9 bases. The V segment lost 0 bases and the J segment 8 bases; nucleotides outside the gene matches: 7. The length of the CDR3 is 16 residues. The germline V gene encodes CDR1 MGHRA and CDR2 YSYEKL. CDR3 sequence reads: CASSQDGGTGKEKLFF. In DNA, the CDR3 is TGCGCCAGCAGCCAAGATGGGGGGACAGGGAAGGAAAAACTGTTTTTT.

The table lists this clone with a count of one. This chain connects TRBV18 to TRBJ1-2; D unresolved. CDR1 and CDR2 (germline): KGHSH, LQKENI. This CDR3 is 13 amino acids long. The germline V and J ends were trimmed by 3 bases and 6 bases, with 11 bases remaining between them. In DNA form, the CDR3 reads TGTGCCAGCTCACCCGTTAGGGAGGATGGCTACACCTTC. Translating it yields CASSPVREDGYTF.

This chain uses TRBV6-5 with TRBJ2-5; 7 nucleotides align to TRBD1. The V and J ends lost 2 bases and 3 bases, in that order; junction bases with no gene match: 9. The CDR3 loop spans 16 amino acids. From germline, CDR1 is MNHEY and CDR2 SVGAGI. The CDR3 nucleotides read TGTGCCAGCAGTTACGAGTTGGAGACAGGGAAAGAGACCCAGTACTTC. Translated: CASSYELETGKETQYF.

The V and J genes are TRBV14 and TRBJ1-1, with 7 positions matching TRBD1. Germline V CDR1 and CDR2: SGHDN, FVKESK. This CDR3 has 15 amino acids. V lost 3 bases, J lost 1 base, and 5 bases stayed unmatched. The CDR3 bases are TGTGCCAGCAGCCAGCTCGCAGGGGGGAACACTGAAGCTTTCTTT. Translating it yields CASSQLAGGNTEAFF.